The source of this T cell receptor beta chain is a study of blood T cell repertoires in COVID-19. Per the original data handling: Estimation of nucleated cell counts was performed using reference gene primer amplification. Clones were read by immunoSEQ multiplex PCR, and TCRdb kept only the in-frame ones, dropping some. That table supplies the V and J calls and clone size; D and trimming were determined from the DNA. Among tens of thousands of clones, around 81% were seen once, and the ten largest hold under 7%. The length of the CDR3 is 18 residues. The germline V gene has CDR1 SGHTA and CDR2 FQGTGA. The V gene lost 1 base and the J gene lost 5 bases, with 22 bases spanning the gap.

The chain has TRBV7-3 and TRBJ2-3; the D gene is possibly TRBD1 (5 bases). Source material: peripheral blood. The source of this sequence is a man in his forties or fifties with active COVID-19. CDR3 residues: CASSLRAMGRTSGDTQYF. The CDR3 DNA is TGTGCCAGCAGCTTAAGGGCTATGGGGCGAACATCAGGAGATACGCAGTATTTT.